This TCR beta chain is from a study of blood T cell repertoires in COVID-19. Sequenced by immunoSEQ multiplex PCR; TCRdb stores in-frame clones only, minus some. The sample holds a few hundred thousand clones, 82% seen once. The sequence was collected from a woman aged 18-29 years with acute or convalescent COVID-19. Sequenced sample: peripheral blood.

CDR3 DNA: TGTGCCAGCAGCGTAAGTCCCGGGACTGATGGCGGGGAGCTGTTTTTT. Its translation is CASSVSPGTDGGELFF. J is TRBJ2-2 and V is TRBV9; maybe TRBD2 (6 bases). Between the trimmed V and J ends, which lost 1 base and 7 bases, there was a span of 17 bases. Germline V gene sequence: CDR1 SGDLS, CDR2 YYNGEE. CDR3 size: 16 residues.